The 25 T cell receptor beta chains listed next were all sequenced from one sample in a study of shared clonotypes between healthy human individuals. The protocol was immunoSEQ multiplex PCR, while the TCRdb copy is restricted to in-frame clones and leaves out a portion. This table holds about 1.5 million clones, 95% to 99% found once. Sequencing was carried out using naive CD4+ T cells sorted from blood. Stated subset: CD45RA+ positively selected. These receptors were taken from a man aged 25 to 40 in good health.

The chain combines TRBV7-2 with TRBJ1-4; 8 bases are shared with TRBD1. The CDR3 has 13 residues. V lost 6 bases and J lost 8; bases outside the gene matches: 5. Germline assignment: CDR1 SGHTA and CDR2 FQGNSA. CDR3 nucleotide sequence: TGTGCCAGCAGGGACAGGGCTATGGAAAAACTGTTTTTT. This sequence encodes CASRDRAMEKLFF.

The rearrangement uses TRBV10-3 and TRBJ1-1; D possibly corresponds to TRBD1 (6 bases). V was trimmed by 4 bases and J by 1 base, leaving 10 bases between them. CDR1 ENHRY and CDR2 SYGVKD come from the germline V gene. This CDR3 is built from 14 residues. CDR3 residues: CAISGTEPNTEAFF. CDR3 sequence (DNA): TGTGCCATCAGTGGGACAGAGCCGAACACTGAAGCTTTCTTT.

This chain connects TRBV9 to TRBJ2-3; no clear D gene. CDR1 is SGDLS, CDR2 YYNGEE, per germline. This CDR3 comprises 14 residues. V was trimmed by 2 bases and J by 2 bases, leaving 9 bases between them. The CDR3 sequence is CASSVLGVTDTQYF. In nucleotides, the CDR3 is TGTGCCAGCAGCGTTTTAGGAGTCACAGATACGCAGTATTTT.

J is TRBJ2-7 and V is TRBV28; D could derive from TRBD1 or TRBD2 (5 bases each). V lost 6 bases to trimming and J lost 2 bases, with 11 bases between them. The CDR3 length is 13 residues. The germline V gene encodes CDR1 MDHEN and CDR2 SYDVKM. CDR3 nucleotides: TGTGCCAGCAGCCGGGTGGGACCCTACGAGCAGTACTTC. Encoded protein: CASSRVGPYEQYF.

This chain uses TRBV6-1 with TRBJ2-1, with D possibly TRBD2 on 6 matching bases. Trimming took 2 bases from V and 4 from J, leaving 9 bases between them. The CDR3 has 14 residues. Germline values: CDR1 MNHNS, CDR2 SASEGT. The CDR3 sequence: CASSESGGYNEQFF. In nucleotides, the CDR3 is TGTGCCAGCAGTGAATCTGGGGGGTACAATGAGCAGTTCTTC.

V is TRBV11-3 and J is TRBJ2-3, with D tentatively TRBD2 (5 bases). The CDR3 extends over 16 amino acids. The germline V gene encodes CDR1 SGHNT and CDR2 YENEEA. The germline V and J ends were trimmed by 0 bases and 0 bases, with 10 bases remaining between them. As DNA, the CDR3 is TGTGCCAGCAGCTTAGAATTCCAGCGGAGCACAGATACGCAGTATTTT. Its translation is CASSLEFQRSTDTQYF.

The rearrangement uses TRBV2 and TRBJ1-5; D is perhaps TRBD1 (6 bases). The CDR3 covers 15 residues. V was cut by 7 bases and J by 2 bases, with 15 bases left in between. Germline loops: CDR1 SNHLY, CDR2 FYNNEI. In DNA, the CDR3 is TGTGCCAGCAAAATACAGGGTGCAGGCAATCAGCCCCAGCATTTT. Its protein product is CASKIQGAGNQPQHF.

The rearrangement joins TRBV6-5 to TRBJ2-2; D may be TRBD1 (5 bases). Germline CDR1 is MNHEY and CDR2 is SVGAGI. The V gene lost 6 bases and the J gene lost 1 base, with 9 bases spanning the gap. This CDR3 contains 14 residues. CDR3 sequence (DNA): TGTGCCAGCAGGCGCACAGGGAACACCGGGGAGCTGTTTTTT. Its translation: CASRRTGNTGELFF.

This chain joins TRBV5-5 and TRBJ1-2; D gene unclear. The CDR3 loop spans 15 amino acids. The germline V gene has CDR1 SGHKS and CDR2 YYEKEE (reference sequence). The V end was cut by 2 bases, the J end by 2 bases, with 13 bases between. CDR3 DNA: TGTGCCAGCAGCTTTATTGCGGGTACAAACTATGGCTACACCTTC. Protein product: CASSFIAGTNYGYTF.

This clone appeared once. The J gene is TRBJ2-7, the V gene TRBV29-1; no firm D call. Trimming took off 6 bases at V and 0 bases at J, with 9 bases between the two ends. There are 12 residues in the CDR3. Germline assignment: CDR1 SQVTM and CDR2 ANQGSEA. As DNA, the CDR3 is TGCAGCGTCTTTGGGATCTCCTACGAGCAGTACTTC. Its protein product is CSVFGISYEQYF.

This chain uses TRBV10-1 with TRBJ1-1, with TRBD1 matching 7 bases. The V gene end was trimmed by 10 bases and the J gene end by 4 bases; junction bases not matched to a gene: 9. The CDR3 consists of 13 residues. Per the germline V gene, CDR1 is WNHNN and CDR2 is SYGVQD (reference sequence). DNA of the CDR3: TGCGCCAATCTGAACAGGGGTTTCACTGAAGCTTTCTTT. The encoded protein is CANLNRGFTEAFF.

J is TRBJ1-1 and V is TRBV7-9; TRBD1 aligns across 7 bases. The length of the CDR3 is 15 residues. Per germline, CDR1 SEHNR and CDR2 FQNEAQ (reference sequence). The V and J ends lost 2 bases and 1 base, in that order; junction bases with no gene match: 4. The DNA for the CDR3 is TGTGCCAGCAGCTTACTGACAGGGACGAACACTGAAGCTTTCTTT. This encodes CASSLLTGTNTEAFF.

The chain joins TRBV30 to TRBJ1-2, with 8 nucleotides matching TRBD1. The CDR3 has 12 amino acids. The J segment lost 7 bases and the V segment lost 4 bases, leaving 5 bases of the junction unmatched. CDR1 and CDR2 (germline): GTSNPN, SVGIG (reference sequence). Here the CDR3 reads CAWTTGGSGYTF. The CDR3 nucleotides read TGTGCCTGGACTACAGGGGGAAGTGGCTACACCTTC. The entire variable domain, with the rest obtained from reference TRBV30 and TRBJ1-2, is as follows: SQTIHQWPATLVQPVGSPLSLECTVEGTSNPNLYWYRQAAGRGLQLLFYSVGIGQISSEVPQNLSASRPQDRQFILSSKKLLLSDSGFYLCAWTTGGSGYTFGSGTRLTVV.

The CDR3 DNA is TGTGCCAGTAGGACTAGCGGGGTGGAGACCCAGTACTTC. This sequence encodes CASRTSGVETQYF. This chain joins TRBV19 and TRBJ2-5; 11 bases map to TRBD2. Germline trimming cut 6 bases from V and 5 bases from J; bases unmatched to any gene: 2. Germline lookup yields CDR1 LNHDA and CDR2 SQIVND (reference sequence). CDR3 length: 13 amino acids. The variable domain in full, with the rest retrieved from reference TRBV19 and TRBJ2-5, is DGGITQSPKYLFRKEGQNVTLSCEQNLNHDAMYWYRQDPGQGLRLIYYSQIVNDFQKGDIAEGYSVSREKKESFPLTVTSAQKNPTAFYLCASRTSGVETQYFGPGTRLLVL.

This chain joins TRBV4-3 and TRBJ2-7; D call uncertain. V was trimmed by 0 bases and J by 3 bases, leaving 12 bases between them. This CDR3 region has 15 residues. CDR1 is LGHNA, CDR2 YSLEER, per germline. The CDR3 DNA sequence: TGCGCCAGCAGCCAAGATAAGGTTGTGGGCTACGAGCAGTACTTC. This codes for CASSQDKVVGYEQYF.

The J gene is TRBJ1-5, the V gene TRBV7-2; 7 nucleotides line up with TRBD1. V lost 0 bases, J lost 5 bases, and 7 bases stayed unmatched. Germline V lookup: CDR1 SGHTA, CDR2 FQGNSA. CDR3 length: 16 amino acids. The CDR3 region is CASSLAVDRIHQPQHF. The CDR3, as DNA: TGTGCCAGCAGCTTAGCGGTGGACAGGATTCATCAGCCCCAGCATTTT.

The chain joins TRBV5-5 to TRBJ1-4; D is perhaps TRBD1 (6 bases). There are 14 residues in the CDR3. Trimming cost V 4 bases and J 5 bases, with 12 bases left between them. Germline CDR1 SGHKS, CDR2 YYEKEE (reference sequence). CDR3 bases: TGTGCCAGCAGCGTGGGACAACCAAATGAAAAACTGTTTTTT. Translation: CASSVGQPNEKLFF.

This sequence joins TRBV27 and TRBJ2-7, with a tentative D call TRBD2 (6 bases). The CDR3 spans 16 residues. Germline V CDR1 and CDR2: MNHEY, SMNVEV (reference sequence). Trimming left V 4 bases short and J 3 bases short, with 19 bases between. This CDR3 is CASSSNWAGPFYEQYF. DNA of the CDR3: TGTGCCAGCAGTTCTAATTGGGCGGGACCTTTCTACGAGCAGTACTTC.

This rearrangement joins TRBV7-8 to TRBJ2-7, with D perhaps TRBD1 or TRBD2 (6 bases each). The CDR3 spans 14 residues. Trimming took 5 bases from V and 4 from J, leaving 15 bases between them. Germline CDR1 is SGHVS and CDR2 is FQNEAQ. CDR3: CASSPRGGLYEQYF. DNA for the CDR3: TGTGCCAGCAGCCCTCGTGGGGGGCTGTACGAGCAGTACTTC.

The gene calls are TRBV5-6 and TRBJ2-1, with D perhaps TRBD2 (6 bases). Trimming took 7 bases from V and 9 from J, leaving 17 bases between them. Germline-derived CDR1 and CDR2 are SGHDT and YYEEEE. This CDR3 is built from 13 residues. This CDR3 is CASLRLGGSEQFF. CDR3 nucleotide sequence: TGTGCCAGCCTTAGACTAGGAGGGAGTGAGCAGTTCTTC.

This chain connects TRBV7-2 to TRBJ2-2; D unresolved. Trimming removed 5 bases at V and 5 bases at J, with 9 bases between. CDR3 length: 13 amino acids. CDR1 and CDR2 from the germline V gene are SGHTA and FQGNSA. CDR3 DNA sequence: TGTGCCAGCAGCGTTAGTCGTACCGGGGAGCTGTTTTTT. Translation: CASSVSRTGELFF.

A remark on this clone: Other nucleotide sequences in the sample specify the same CDR3. This sequence joins TRBV18 and TRBJ2-7; D not certain. Looked up from germline, CDR1 is KGHSH and CDR2 is LQKENI. This CDR3 is built from 12 residues. V lost 2 bases to trimming and J lost 4 bases, with 6 bases between them. The CDR3, as DNA: TGTGCCAGCTCACCAACCGCTTACGAGCAGTACTTC. Its protein product is CASSPTAYEQYF.

The rearrangement uses TRBV18 and TRBJ1-1, with 11 nucleotides matching TRBD1. The length of the CDR3 is 18 residues. Germline assignment: CDR1 KGHSH and CDR2 LQKENI. J lost 3 bases, V lost 3 bases, and 12 bases had no gene match. The chain's CDR3 is CASSPISRTGGFDTEAFF. The CDR3 DNA follows: TGTGCCAGCTCACCGATTTCGAGGACAGGGGGCTTTGACACTGAAGCTTTCTTT.

The chain links TRBV12-5 to TRBJ1-2, with 8 bases fitting TRBD1. Germline CDR1 LGHNT, CDR2 FRNRAP. With 0 bases clipped from V and 4 bases from J, the junction kept 4 bases outside the gene matches. The CDR3 totals 15 residues. In DNA form, the CDR3 reads TGTGCTAGTGGTTTGGTTACGGACAGGGCCTATGGCTACACCTTC. Its protein is CASGLVTDRAYGYTF.

The gene calls are TRBV5-1 and TRBJ1-4; no definite D call. Germline V lookup: CDR1 SGHRS, CDR2 YFSETQ. The CDR3 totals 16 residues. With 1 base removed from V and 2 bases from J, the gap between germline ends came to 12 bases. This CDR3 is CASSLFGVTTNEKLFF. CDR3 DNA: TGCGCCAGCAGCTTGTTCGGGGTGACGACTAATGAAAAACTGTTTTTT.